The clone carrying this T cell receptor beta chain came up many times. What it recognizes is unknown. In TCRdb, the reads were re-called with MiXCR into one record per CDR3 protein. The data contain 340,000 or so distinct CDR3 sequences, roughly 25% of them singletons. The data are from a study of T cell repertoires in cytomegalovirus infection. Study-level information: The authors relied on CMV epitopes, both recently identified HLA-C-restricted and well-studied HLA-B-restricted. Both CMV infection and a matching HLA type were indicated by public TCR beta signatures. General study findings and limits: Based on cumulative public TCR beta family frequency, carriers of CMV plus the relevant HLA were identified. HLA-C-restricted, CMV-specific TCR beta clonotypes were dominant ex vivo.

Germline CDR1 is SGHTA and CDR2 is FQGNSA. CDR3 size: 17 residues. V lost 5 bases and J lost 6; bases outside the gene matches: 12. The source is a human donor in good health (CMV status not recorded). Some clones in this sample may be carry-over from other donors' samples. The gene calls are TRBV7-2 and TRBJ2-2; 10 bases fit TRBD2. Sequences were derived from cultured PBMCs, sampled from culture after CMV antigen stimulation. CDR3: CASSPGRASGSAGELFF. The CDR3 region has the DNA TGTGCCAGCAGCCCCGGTAGGGCTAGCGGGAGTGCCGGGGAGCTGTTTTTT.